Below are 10 T cell receptor beta chains sequenced from a single sample in a study of early T cells in non-severe SARS-CoV-2 infection. TCRdb independently ran MiXCR on the 5' RACE reads; one entry per CDR3 protein. The sample shows 70,000 to 90,000 distinct CDR3 sequences, less than 11% of them seen only once. The starting material was whole blood, obtained at baseline. These TCRs come from an adult who was a healthcare worker with PCR-confirmed SARS-CoV-2 infection or an uninfected control (not recorded which).

This chain joins TRBV6-1 and TRBJ1-1, with D unresolved. The germline V gene encodes CDR1 MNHNS and CDR2 SASEGT. The CDR3 is 17 residues long. Trimming took off 2 bases at V and 3 bases at J, with 19 bases between the two ends. The CDR3 region is CASSERAARPADTEAFF. In nucleotides, the CDR3 is TGTGCCAGCAGTGAAAGGGCAGCAAGACCGGCGGACACTGAAGCTTTCTTT.

The rearrangement uses TRBV27 and TRBJ2-7; no clear D. The V end lost 4 bases, the J end lost 6 bases, and 10 bases lay between the germline ends. This CDR3 region has 12 residues. Per the germline V gene, CDR1 is MNHEY and CDR2 is SMNVEV (reference sequence). CDR3 DNA sequence: TGTGCCAGCAGTTCCGTAAAGAGCGAGCAGTACTTC. It specifies CASSSVKSEQYF.

The V and J genes are TRBV4-2 and TRBJ1-5; 8 nucleotides line up with TRBD1. Trimming removed 1 base from V and 0 bases from J; junction bases left unmatched: 5. This CDR3 is built from 17 residues. In germline, CDR1 is LGHNA, CDR2 YNFKEQ. The DNA of the CDR3 is TGTGCCAGCAGCCAAGGAGGACAGGGATATAGCAATCAGCCCCAGCATTTT. As protein: CASSQGGQGYSNQPQHF.

This clonotype appeared many times. V is TRBV20-1 and J is TRBJ2-3, with 8 nucleotides matching TRBD2. This CDR3 is built from 14 residues. The germline V gene has CDR1 DFQATT and CDR2 SNEGSKA (reference sequence). The CDR3 region has the DNA TGCAGGGCAGAGCGGGAGCTTTCCACAGATACGCAGTATTTT. It translates to CRAERELSTDTQYF.

This clonotype occurred a few times. V and J are TRBV2 and TRBJ2-7; tentative D call: TRBD2 (5 bases). V lost 8 bases and J 10 bases, leaving 18 bases between the germline ends. The CDR3 sequence is 12 residues long. Germline CDR1 reads SNHLY; CDR2 reads FYNNEI. The CDR3 protein is CASGRTRTDQYF. The CDR3 nucleotides read TGTGCCAGCGGGAGAACTCGAACGGATCAGTACTTC.

This clonotype was observed many times. V gene TRBV12-3 or TRBV12-4 combines with J gene TRBJ2-5; 8 bases fit TRBD1. With 6 bases clipped from V and 1 base from J, the junction kept 10 bases outside the gene matches. The CDR3 totals 16 residues. This CDR3 is CASSRQGAFSQETQYF. As DNA, the CDR3 is TGTGCCAGCAGCCGGCAGGGGGCCTTTAGCCAAGAGACCCAGTACTTC.

This clonotype showed up just a few times. V and J are TRBV20-1 and TRBJ2-3; 9 bases are a match to TRBD2. This CDR3 is 14 amino acids long. In germline, CDR1 is DFQATT, CDR2 SNEGSKA (reference sequence). Losses at the gene ends were 1 base for V and 1 base for J; bases not matched to a gene: 0. The CDR3 nucleotides are TGCAGTGCTAGAGGGACTAGCGGCACAGATACGCAGTATTTT. The encoded protein is CSARGTSGTDTQYF.

This clonotype was recorded at least ten times. This chain links TRBV9 with TRBJ2-6; D not resolved. V lost 1 base and J lost 2, with 4 bases in between. Germline lookup yields CDR1 SGDLS and CDR2 YYNGEE. The CDR3 consists of 14 residues. The DNA for the CDR3 is TGTGCCAGCAGCGTAACCCCTGGGGCCAACGTCCTGACTTTC. Translating it yields CASSVTPGANVLTF.

The genes are TRBV7-3 and TRBJ2-7; D possibly corresponds to TRBD2 (6 bases). The CDR3 is 14 amino acids. Germline V gene lookup returns CDR1 SGHTA and CDR2 FQGTGA. The ends were cut back, 5 bases at V and 0 bases at J, with 11 bases in the middle. The CDR3, as DNA: TGTGCCAGCAGCCTCAACGGGGGCTCCTACGAGCAGTACTTC. Encoded protein: CASSLNGGSYEQYF.

This clonotype was seen many times. V and J are TRBV3-1 and TRBJ2-5, with 7 bases identical to TRBD1. The CDR3 has 13 amino acids. CDR1 and CDR2 from the germline V gene are LGHDT and YNNKEL (reference sequence). V gave up 9 bases and J gave up 5 bases; unmatched junction bases: 9. The CDR3, as DNA: TGTGCCAGTACGCCGAGGGGGCGGGAGACCCAGTACTTC. Amino acid sequence: CASTPRGRETQYF.